The sequence of this TCR beta chain was determined in a study of cytomegalovirus exposure and HLA in healthy donors (dated by TCRdb to 2015 to 2018). Regarding the complete study: An earlier analysis of 587 of the donors reported under 300 Gb of sequence data and 117 million unique TCR beta sequences obtained from around 170 million T cells. An early release that covered roughly 600 HLA-typed donors contained approximately 300 gigabases of sequencing data and 65 million to 100 million unique TCR sequences. Of the roughly 400 genotyped donors, less than 85% were placed in the genetic ancestry cluster associated with self-reported Caucasian donors. The study aimed to test whether signatures of past pathogen exposure could be identified by cataloging public T cell receptors. The study profiled the T cell repertoires of around 700 subjects by immunosequencing and related them to cytomegalovirus serostatus. Along with the roughly 710-subject first cohort, a separate validation cohort of over 90 different subjects was used. To predict cytomegalovirus infection status, the study brought together high-throughput TCR immunosequencing, statistical association of individual TCRs with disease status, and machine learning. In a later analysis, previously published TCR beta repertoires from several hundred donors were re-analyzed and high-resolution HLA genotyping was added so that TCR occurrence patterns could be studied. The later analysis used no new phenotypic data to find candidate immune exposures, relying instead on TCR beta sequences and their occurrence across donors. To decide whether each TCR beta V gene segment behaved as functional or pseudogenic, an earlier analysis of fewer than 750 of the donors relied on high-throughput TCR beta sequencing. Alongside the repertoire data, information on donor age, sex, ethnicity and CMV serostatus was compiled. In a later genetic analysis, genome-wide SNP genotypes for about 55% of the roughly 700 donors were used, and that subset was treated as a discovery cohort. All discovery cohort repertoires had been generated using a single sequencing platform. HLA typing covered class I and class II loci at four-digit resolution. Typing coverage varied by locus: roughly 629-630 donors for A, B, C, DRB1 and DQB1; approximately 500 for DQA1; about 590 for DPA1; 400 to 480 for DPB1. Four to six DR-DQ haplotypes were handled as single units for association and clustering, since linkage in the cohort was strong. On average, roughly 240,000 unique TCR beta nucleotide sequences were sequenced per donor among about 400 genotyped donors of the cohort, with 15% to 20% of those sequences being non-productive.

General conclusions and limits of the study: Presence/absence analyses assumed roughly uniform sequencing depth across donors, an assumption that may not hold. Most TCR sequences were seen in very few donors, while some public TCRs were found in many individuals. Compared with equally common non-associated chains, HLA-associated TCR beta chains in a later analysis were more clonally expanded and had lower generation probabilities. In a later genetic analysis, a missense DCLRE1C variant was associated with V-gene and J-gene trimming of TCR beta chains, and the association was replicated in an independent cohort. Several of the top co-occurrence clusters appeared to be linked to parvovirus B19, influenza, CMV and Epstein-Barr virus, according to a later analysis. The classifier was reported to diagnose cytomegalovirus status with high specificity and sensitivity in both the original cohort and the validation cohort. In a later genetic analysis, fewer N-insertions in productive TCRs were reported among donors in an Asian-associated ancestry cluster than the roughly 700-donor mean. In vitro tests confirmed that a few of the cytomegalovirus-associated TCR beta chains recognize cytomegalovirus antigens. When HLA alleles, especially DR and DQ, strongly co-occurred, attributing TCR associations to individual alleles was difficult. The cohort was sequenced for TCR beta chains only, and without alpha or paired-chain data the features that could be detected were limited. The earlier analysis of some 540 of the donors excluded fewer than 20 rarely observed V segments, including chromosome 9 orphons, because counts were too low. The authors suggested that the approach could potentially be extended to other disease states and immunological phenotypes. Linkage disequilibrium might explain the correlated functional status among segregating V segments, but an unknown experimental factor could not be ruled out. HLA typing was unavailable for some donors at each locus, so association tests used only the typed subset. The 87-base-pair reads could not distinguish some IMGT-functional V segments, including TRBV6-2 and TRBV6-3, so those segments were excluded. A further reported finding was that TCR beta sequences accurately predicted the HLA-A and HLA-B alleles for most subjects in the first cohort. Immune exposure information for the cohort was limited to CMV serostatus. In an earlier analysis of approximately 590 of the donors, most TCR beta V segments appeared in productive rearrangements about 90% or about 30% of the time, broadly matching IMGT annotations. The study listed 150 to 200 TCR beta chains as associated with cytomegalovirus. In a later analysis, TCR association rates were found to vary across HLA loci, with the most associated TCRs seen for DRB1 alleles and the fewest for HLA-C alleles. According to a later analysis, most CMV-associated TCR beta chains appeared to be HLA-restricted, and the HLA associations seemed to be driven largely by CMV exposure. At a false discovery rate of 0.05, a later analysis linked some 17,000 TCR beta sequences to specific HLA alleles. A cluster of highly shared sequence variants was judged likely to represent a technical artifact of the sequencing pipeline.

The cohort consisted of more than 650 healthy bone marrow donors. At the time of sampling, every cohort member was nominally healthy, though immune exposures that went unrecorded were likely present. The donor tested CMV seropositive and was one of the 289 seropositive cohort members. A peripheral blood sample was provided by each donor, and peripheral blood mononuclear cells were used for TCR beta sequencing. Genomic DNA was extracted from the blood cell samples with the Qiagen DNeasy Blood Extraction Kit. On this clone itself: The antigen this receptor binds is unknown. No much larger clone exists at a distance of one base, and base qualities are not known.

Libraries were built with the immunoSEQ multiplex PCR assay. A mixture of 60 forward primers for TCR Vbeta segments and 13 reverse primers for TCR Jbeta segments was used in the multiplex PCR. A multiplex PCR assay on genomic DNA amplified the CDR3 region of rearranged TCR beta genes. On the Illumina HiSeq System, the amplified TCR beta libraries were sequenced as 87-base-pair reads. On the authors' methods: A later analysis tallied roughly 78 million unique TCR beta chains across the 610 or so repertoires, and around 10 million of those chains were shared by two or more donors. To remove PCR and sequencing errors, raw reads were error-corrected and collapsed into unique sequences using a nearest-neighbor algorithm that merged closely related sequences. V, D and J gene segments were assigned by aligning CDR3 sequences to IMGT reference sequences. For a sequence to be retained, a match of at least six nucleotides to both a V gene segment and a J gene segment was required. Rearrangements were classified as productive when the CDR3 lacked stop codons and remained in frame with V and J, and all other rearrangements were classified as non-productive. Following IMGT convention, CDR3 was defined as the stretch from the second conserved V-encoded cysteine to the conserved J-encoded phenylalanine. The earlier analysis of some 550 of the donors excluded any sequence lacking an unambiguous match to a single V gene segment. An earlier analysis of 550 to 650 of the donors classified V segments as functional when productive rearrangements were above 56.7% and as segregating when the standard deviation between donors was above 5%. A statistical classification framework was developed to diagnose cytomegalovirus status using the catalog of TCR beta chain sequences. In a later analysis, TCR nucleotide sequences were compared against IMGT/GENE-DB human TR gene sequences so that V and J genes could be assigned. Using the TCRdist pipeline, a later analysis assigned CDR3 sequences along with most-parsimonious VDJ recombination scenarios. A later analysis defined each TCR beta chain by its CDR3 amino acid sequence plus V-gene family, and excluded reads lacking a unique V-gene family. In a later analysis, 450 to 600 highly shared, low-generation-probability nucleotide sequences were removed to address suspected cross-contamination and a sequencing artifact. For each public chain, a later analysis derived a clonal expansion index from normalized ranks of inferred template counts within each repertoire. A later analysis computed generation probabilities with a VDJ recombination model fitted to out-of-frame rearrangements, and checked the results against IGoR. In a later analysis, TCR-TCR, TCR-HLA and TCR-CMV co-occurrence was scored with hypergeometric tests, and a repertoire-size bias correction was applied to TCR pairs. False discovery rates were estimated in a later analysis by permuting HLA or CMV assignments 20 times. In a later analysis, co-occurring TCRs were grouped using DBSCAN, with TCRdist sequence similarity added in when clustering inside HLA-allele-positive subsets. Repertoires with fewer than 30,000 or more than 120,000 public chains, plus five repertoires with anomalous nucleotide sharing, were excluded from co-occurrence clustering. TCRdb limited this immuneACCESS table to in-frame rearrangements with V and J called. A share of clones is missing; checked studies link under half to unresolved V genes, and the rest is unexplained. That table furnishes V, J and clone size, whereas the DNA furnished D and trimming. Within this sample are 100,000 to 150,000 clones, with 75% to 85% of them counted one time only. Clones ranked in the top ten supply roughly 8.2% of the sample.

Sequences SGHTA (CDR1) and FQGTGA (CDR2) are obtained from the germline V gene. Trimming takes 5 bases from V and 1 base from J, and the germline ends sit 8 bases apart. There are 13 amino acids in the CDR3, from cysteine to phenylalanine inclusive. The retained sequence is limited to the CDR3, 39 bases, with the frame set at the first base. Sequencing was carried out using PBMCs. The receptor chain draws on TRBV7-3 and TRBJ1-1; TRBD1 is perhaps the D gene, given 5 matching bases. The clonotype comes from a woman aged 45-59 years in good health and CMV-seropositive. The CDR3 amino acid sequence is: CASSTDRNTEAFF. The nucleotides are TGTGCCAGCAGCACCGACAGGAACACTGAAGCTTTCTTT.